These T cell receptor beta chains were read from a single sample in a study of blood T cell repertoires in COVID-19. Assay: immunoSEQ multiplex PCR; the TCRdb copy retains only in-frame clones and omits some. The sample yields 350,000 to 450,000 clones, roughly four fifths seen once. The sample consisted of PBMCs or T cells enriched from blood (not recorded which). These receptors came from a woman aged 45-65 years who had recovered from COVID-19. Each CDR3 is given with its conserved first and last residue.

>TRBV4-1
CASSQVGLMVSTEAFF
>TRBV6-2/TRBV6-3
CASSYGPGQGNYGYTF
>TRBV6-5
CASSRDTNSPLHF
>TRBV28
CASSFQGARGNTIYF
>TRBV19
CASSIAGTNQETQYF
>TRBV30
CAWKGLASSTDTQYF
>TRBV5-8
CASSRGTGNQPQHF
>TRBV6-5
CASTPTGRYEQYF
>TRBV7-6
CASSLFNTGELFF
>TRBV13
CASSLDTGTGFEKLFF
>TRBV4-3
CASSQVPGAPRAFF
>TRBV11-3
CASEKGRGTFADTQYF
>TRBV10-3
CAISEGTTEYGYTF
>TRBV27
CASSLSSGNWETQYF
>TRBV7-9
CASSLALGQGLYNEQFF
>TRBV7-2
CASSPQRGQGYEQFF
>TRBV12-3/TRBV12-4
CASTPGGTEAFF
>TRBV11-2
CASSLLQANSPLHF
>TRBV11-2
CASSLNLGSQPQHF
>TRBV19
CASSTLQGNTEAFF
>TRBV4-2
CASSQVAGGDQPQHF
>TRBV6-6
CASSYPGGGREAFF
>TRBV6-5
CASQDLWGDTEAFF
>TRBV21-1
CASSKQTPGGSYEQYF
>TRBV18
CASSPPIGTPFGANVLTF
>TRBV6-2/TRBV6-3
CASSRQTGGNQPQHF
>TRBV5-1
CASTRGGAGTDTQYF
>TRBV5-1
CASRRAESTDTQYF
>TRBV5-4
CASSSTGTNYGYTF
>TRBV19
CASVDRYGYTF
>TRBV7-3
CASSLSGGDEQFF
>TRBV15
CATSSGQGLASGNTIYF
>TRBV7-9
CASSLEKGLGYGYTF
>TRBV19
CASSDRGLDQPQHF
>TRBV11-1
CASSLEPRSPRAFF